The clone carrying this T cell receptor (beta chain) appeared many times. Its target is unknown. The CDR3 sequence is 13 residues long. V was cut by 3 bases and J by 5 bases, with 9 bases left in between. Germline CDR1 reads MGHRA; CDR2 reads YSYEKL. PCR was performed a second time for about 7 to 11 cycles using a sample-barcoded 5' primer and a J-beta primer mix. TCRdb itself ran the 5' RACE reads through MiXCR, one entry per CDR3 protein. The sample has roughly 650,000 distinct CDR3 sequences, roughly 30% seen once. This sample is drawn from a study of blood T cells in healthy people across ages. Study outcomes and limitations: Getting older went along with TCR beta diversity per million T cells dropping roughly linearly. Leaving the PBMCs unsorted stopped any conclusive comparison of naive versus antigen-experienced cells. When set beside aged donors, long-lived donors presented more naive CD4+ cells and higher diversity. Investigators viewed diversity estimates from one million T cells as underestimates, the study reported.

The V and J genes are TRBV4-1 and TRBJ2-3; D uncertain. Material: blood. The sequence was collected from a woman of 80 years or more in good health. The CDR3 here is CASSQVGGDTQYF. CDR3 nucleotide sequence: TGCGCCAGCAGCCAGGTGGGTGGAGATACGCAGTATTTT.